What follows describes a single T cell receptor beta chain. The data were obtained in a study of cytomegalovirus exposure and HLA in healthy donors. Trimming took off 3 bases at V and 7 bases at J, with 12 bases between the two ends. The CDR3 spans 13 residues. Per germline, CDR1 SGHVS and CDR2 FNYEAQ. The PCR was carried out with 60 Vbeta primers and 13 Jbeta primers. TCRdb's table, derived via immunoSEQ multiplex PCR, lists solely in-frame clones and lacks some. The top ten hold 2.2% of the sample, which has around 150,000 clones, more than 75% seen once. The source of this sequence is a young man in good health and CMV-seronegative. Sequenced input: PBMCs. This chain connects TRBV7-6 to TRBJ2-5, with no clear D. The DNA of the CDR3 is TGTGCCAGCAGCTTCGGGTCCCTGGGGACCCAGTACTTC. Its protein product is CASSFGSLGTQYF.